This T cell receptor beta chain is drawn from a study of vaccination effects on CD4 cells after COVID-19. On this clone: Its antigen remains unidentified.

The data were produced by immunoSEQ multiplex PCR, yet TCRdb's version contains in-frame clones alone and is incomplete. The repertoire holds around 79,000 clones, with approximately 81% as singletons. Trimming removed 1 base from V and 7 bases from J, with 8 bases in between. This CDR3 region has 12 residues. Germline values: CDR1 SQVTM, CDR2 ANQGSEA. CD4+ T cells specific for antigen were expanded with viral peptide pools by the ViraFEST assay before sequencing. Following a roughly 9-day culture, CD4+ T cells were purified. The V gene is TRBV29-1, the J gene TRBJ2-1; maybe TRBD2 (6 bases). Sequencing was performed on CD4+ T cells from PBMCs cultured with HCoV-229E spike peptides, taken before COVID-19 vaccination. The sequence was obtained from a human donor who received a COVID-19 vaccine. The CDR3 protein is CSVEGAGNEQFF. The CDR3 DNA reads TGCAGCGTTGAAGGGGCGGGGAATGAGCAGTTCTTC.